This T cell receptor beta chain was observed in a study of T cell responses to AZD1222 COVID-19 vaccine. Looking at the study overall: Samples with a second dose at about 4 or about 12 weeks were pooled together. Study-level points and caveats: Variant regions that are unmutated are reportedly the target of nearly half of spike-specific TCRs. Spike-specific TCR breadth and depth grew following two AZD1222 doses. Donor demographics were predominantly white British with a female majority; clonal diversity may be underestimated.

The method was immunoSEQ multiplex PCR; TCRdb's version includes in-frame clones alone and lacks a portion of them. The data contain 150,000 to 180,000 clones, about 88% of them singletons. V shed 4 bases and J 7 bases; nucleotides not matched to a gene: 4. Germline CDR1 reads SGHDN; CDR2 reads FVKESK. The CDR3 contains 14 residues. Notes on this clone: Its specificity is not known.

The rearrangement links TRBV14 to TRBJ2-3; 11 nucleotides line up with TRBD2. Specimen: peripheral blood, collected on day 0 of AZD1222 vaccination. This clonotype was obtained from an adult in good health. The CDR3 is CASSPLAGVYTQYF. As DNA, the CDR3 is TGTGCCAGCAGCCCACTAGCGGGAGTATATACGCAGTATTTT.